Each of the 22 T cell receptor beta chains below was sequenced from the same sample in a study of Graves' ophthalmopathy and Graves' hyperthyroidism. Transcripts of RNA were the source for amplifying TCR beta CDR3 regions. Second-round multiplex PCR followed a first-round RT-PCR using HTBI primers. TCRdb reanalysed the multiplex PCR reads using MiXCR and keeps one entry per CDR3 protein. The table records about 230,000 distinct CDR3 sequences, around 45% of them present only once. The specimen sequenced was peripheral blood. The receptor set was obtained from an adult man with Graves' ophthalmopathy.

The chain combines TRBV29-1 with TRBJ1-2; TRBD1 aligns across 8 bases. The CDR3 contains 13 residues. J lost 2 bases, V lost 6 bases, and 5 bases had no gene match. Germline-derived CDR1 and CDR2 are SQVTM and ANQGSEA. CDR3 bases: TGCAGCGTCCGTCGACAGGGGAACTATGGCTACACCTTC. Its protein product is CSVRRQGNYGYTF.

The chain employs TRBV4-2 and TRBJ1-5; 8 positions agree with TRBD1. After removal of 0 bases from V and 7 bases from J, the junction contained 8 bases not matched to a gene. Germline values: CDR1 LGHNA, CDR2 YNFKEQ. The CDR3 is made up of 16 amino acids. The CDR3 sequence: CASSQEWGQAGQPQHF. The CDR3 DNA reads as TGTGCCAGCAGCCAAGAATGGGGACAGGCCGGGCAGCCCCAGCATTTT.

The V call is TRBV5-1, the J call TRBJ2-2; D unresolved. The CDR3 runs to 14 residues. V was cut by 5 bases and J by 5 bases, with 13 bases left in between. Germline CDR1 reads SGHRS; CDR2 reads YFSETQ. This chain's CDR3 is CASRIQVETGELFF. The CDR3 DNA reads TGCGCCAGCAGAATTCAGGTGGAAACCGGGGAGCTGTTTTTT.

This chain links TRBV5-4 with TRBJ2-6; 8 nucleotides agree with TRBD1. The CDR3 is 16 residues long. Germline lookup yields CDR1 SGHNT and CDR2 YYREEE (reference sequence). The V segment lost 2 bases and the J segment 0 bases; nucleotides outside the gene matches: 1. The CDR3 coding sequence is TGTGCCAGCAGCTTTACAGGGGGCTCTGGGGCCAACGTCCTGACTTTC. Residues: CASSFTGGSGANVLTF.

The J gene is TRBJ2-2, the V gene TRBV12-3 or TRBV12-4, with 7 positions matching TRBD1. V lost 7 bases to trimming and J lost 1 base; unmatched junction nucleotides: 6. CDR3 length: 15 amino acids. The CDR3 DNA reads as TGTGCCAGCAACCTGGGACAGCTGAACACCGGGGAGCTGTTTTTT. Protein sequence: CASNLGQLNTGELFF.

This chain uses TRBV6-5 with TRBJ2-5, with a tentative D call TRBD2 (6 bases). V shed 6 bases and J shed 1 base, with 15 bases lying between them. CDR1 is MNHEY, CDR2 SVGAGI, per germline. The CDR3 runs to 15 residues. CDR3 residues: CASRRGLPTQETQYF. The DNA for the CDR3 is TGTGCCAGCAGGAGGGGACTCCCCACCCAAGAGACCCAGTACTTC.

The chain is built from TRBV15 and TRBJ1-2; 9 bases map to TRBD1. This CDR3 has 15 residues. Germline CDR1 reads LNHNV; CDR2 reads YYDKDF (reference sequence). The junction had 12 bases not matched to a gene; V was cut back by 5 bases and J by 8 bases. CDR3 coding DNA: TGTGCCACCAGCTGGGACAGGGCGCCCCTGGAGGGCTACACCTTC. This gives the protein CATSWDRAPLEGYTF.

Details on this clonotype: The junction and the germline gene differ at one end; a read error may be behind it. CDR3 nucleotide sequence: TGTGCCAGCAGCTTGGGGGCCCCCGGGACAGCGTACGGGCAGTACTTC. It specifies CASSLGAPGTAYGQYF. The V and J genes are TRBV5-5 and TRBJ2-7; 7 bases are a match to TRBD1. Germline CDR1 reads SGHKS; CDR2 reads YYEKEE (reference sequence). This CDR3 contains 16 residues.

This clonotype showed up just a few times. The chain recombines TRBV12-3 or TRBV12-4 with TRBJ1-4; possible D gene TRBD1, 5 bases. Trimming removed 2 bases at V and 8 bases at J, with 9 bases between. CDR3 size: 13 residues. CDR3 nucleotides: TGTGCCAGCAGTTTAAACACAGGAGAAAAACTGTTTTTT. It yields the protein CASSLNTGEKLFF.

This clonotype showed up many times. The CDR3 bases are TGCAGTCTATCCTCACCAGGCACTGAAGCTTTCTTT. It codes for CSLSSPGTEAFF. The chain couples TRBV29-1 to TRBJ1-1; D is uncertain. This CDR3 comprises 12 residues. The germline gives CDR1 SQVTM, CDR2 ANQGSEA. The full variable domain, with the rest looked up from reference TRBV29-1 and TRBJ1-1, is SAVISQKPSRDICQRGTSLTIQCQVDSQVTMMFWYRQQPGQSLTLIATANQGSEATYESGFVIDKFPISRPNLTFSTLTVSNMSPEDSSIYLCSLSSPGTEAFFGQGTRLTVV.

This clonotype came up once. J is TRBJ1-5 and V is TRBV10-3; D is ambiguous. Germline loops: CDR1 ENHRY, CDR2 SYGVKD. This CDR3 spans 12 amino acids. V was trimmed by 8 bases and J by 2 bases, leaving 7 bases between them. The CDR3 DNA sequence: TGTGCCATCTGGGGAGGCAATCAGCCCCAGCATTTT. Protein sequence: CAIWGGNQPQHF.

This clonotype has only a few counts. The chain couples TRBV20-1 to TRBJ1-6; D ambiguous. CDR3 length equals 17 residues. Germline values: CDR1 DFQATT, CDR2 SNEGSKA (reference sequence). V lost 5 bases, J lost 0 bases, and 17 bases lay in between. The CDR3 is CSASDGISNSYNSPLHF. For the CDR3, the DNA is TGCAGTGCTTCGGACGGGATCTCGAACTCCTATAATTCACCCCTCCACTTT.

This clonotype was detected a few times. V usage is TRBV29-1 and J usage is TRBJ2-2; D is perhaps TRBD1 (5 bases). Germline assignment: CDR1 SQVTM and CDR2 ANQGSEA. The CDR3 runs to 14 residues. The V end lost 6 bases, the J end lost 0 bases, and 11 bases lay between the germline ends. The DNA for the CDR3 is TGCAGCGTGCTGGGGCTCACGAACACCGGGGAGCTGTTTTTT. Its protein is CSVLGLTNTGELFF.

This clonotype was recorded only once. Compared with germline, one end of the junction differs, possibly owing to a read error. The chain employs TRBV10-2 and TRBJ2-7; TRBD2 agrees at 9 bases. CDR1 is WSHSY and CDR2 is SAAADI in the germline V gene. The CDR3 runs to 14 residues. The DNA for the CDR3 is TGTGCCAGCAGCTTACTAGCGGGCGGCGACGAGCAGTACTTC. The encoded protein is CASSLLAGGDEQYF.

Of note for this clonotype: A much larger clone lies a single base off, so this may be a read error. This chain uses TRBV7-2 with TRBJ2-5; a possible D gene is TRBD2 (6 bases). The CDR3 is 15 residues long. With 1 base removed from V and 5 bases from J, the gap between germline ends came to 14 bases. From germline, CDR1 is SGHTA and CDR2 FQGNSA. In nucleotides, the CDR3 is TGTGCCAGCAGCTTAGGGCGGGGACGTGATGAGACCCAGTACTTC. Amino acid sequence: CASSLGRGRDETQYF. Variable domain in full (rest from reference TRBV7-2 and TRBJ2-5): GAGVSQSPSNKVTEKGKDVELRCDPISGHTALYWYRQSLGQGLEFLIYFQGNSAPDKSGLPSDRFSAERTGGSVSTLTIQRTQQEDSAVYLCASSLGRGRDETQYFGPGTRLLVL.

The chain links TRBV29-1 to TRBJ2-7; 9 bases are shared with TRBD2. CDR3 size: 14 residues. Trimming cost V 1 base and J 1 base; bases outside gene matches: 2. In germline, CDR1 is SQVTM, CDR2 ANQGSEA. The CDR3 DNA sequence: TGCAGCGTTGAAGGCGGGGGGGCATCCTACGAGCAGTACTTC. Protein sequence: CSVEGGGASYEQYF.

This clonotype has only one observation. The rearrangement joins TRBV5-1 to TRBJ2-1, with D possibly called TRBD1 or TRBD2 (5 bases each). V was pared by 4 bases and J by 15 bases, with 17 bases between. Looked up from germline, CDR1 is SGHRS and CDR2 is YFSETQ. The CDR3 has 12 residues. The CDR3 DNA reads TGCGCCAGCAGCCCTCTTCAGGGACGTGCGTTCTTC. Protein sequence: CASSPLQGRAFF.

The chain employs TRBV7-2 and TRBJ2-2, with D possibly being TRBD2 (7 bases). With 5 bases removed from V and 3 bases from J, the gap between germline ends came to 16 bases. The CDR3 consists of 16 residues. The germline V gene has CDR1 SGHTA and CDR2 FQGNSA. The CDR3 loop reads CASSPRGGADTGELFF. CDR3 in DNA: TGTGCCAGCAGCCCTAGGGGGGGCGCGGACACCGGGGAGCTGTTTTTT.

CDR3 DNA sequence: TGCAGTGCTAGCGGACAGGGGGCGCAGAGCTATGGCTACACCTTC. Protein: CSASGQGAQSYGYTF. The rearrangement links TRBV20-1 to TRBJ1-2; 11 bases agree with TRBD1. Per germline, CDR1 DFQATT and CDR2 SNEGSKA (reference sequence). The CDR3 loop spans 15 amino acids. After removal of 3 bases from V and 4 bases from J, the junction contained 7 bases not matched to a gene.

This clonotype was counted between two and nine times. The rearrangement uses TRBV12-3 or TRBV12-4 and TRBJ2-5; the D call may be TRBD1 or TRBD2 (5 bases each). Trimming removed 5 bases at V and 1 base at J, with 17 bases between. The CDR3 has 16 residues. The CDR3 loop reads CASSPNSGRSQETQYF. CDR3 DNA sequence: TGTGCCAGCAGTCCGAACTCGGGACGGAGCCAAGAGACCCAGTACTTC.

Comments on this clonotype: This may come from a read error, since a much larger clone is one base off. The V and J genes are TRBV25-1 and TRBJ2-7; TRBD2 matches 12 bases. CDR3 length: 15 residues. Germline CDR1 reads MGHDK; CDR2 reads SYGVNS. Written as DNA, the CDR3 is TGTACCAGCAGTGATCCTAGCGGGGGGGCCTACGAGCAGTACTTC. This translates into CTSSDPSGGAYEQYF.

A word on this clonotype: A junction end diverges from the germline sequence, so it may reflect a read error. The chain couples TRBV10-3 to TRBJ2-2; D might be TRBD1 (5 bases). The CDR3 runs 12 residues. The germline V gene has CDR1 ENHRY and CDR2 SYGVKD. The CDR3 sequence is CASSTTDGELFF. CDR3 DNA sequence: TGTGCCAGCAGTACGACAGACGGGGAGCTGTTTTTT.